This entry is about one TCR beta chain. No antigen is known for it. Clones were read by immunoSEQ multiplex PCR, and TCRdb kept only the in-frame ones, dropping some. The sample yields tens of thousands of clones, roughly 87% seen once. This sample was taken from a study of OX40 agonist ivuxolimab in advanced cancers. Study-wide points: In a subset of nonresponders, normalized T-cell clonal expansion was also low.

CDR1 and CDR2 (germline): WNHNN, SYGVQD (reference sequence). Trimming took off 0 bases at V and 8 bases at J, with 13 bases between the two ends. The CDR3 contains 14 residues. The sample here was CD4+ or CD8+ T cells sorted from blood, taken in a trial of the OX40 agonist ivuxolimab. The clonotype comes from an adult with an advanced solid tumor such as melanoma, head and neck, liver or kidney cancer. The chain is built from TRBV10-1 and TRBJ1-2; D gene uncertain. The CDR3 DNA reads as TGCGCCAGCAGTGAGTCGGTCCAGTTTGGAGGCTACACCTTC. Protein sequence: CASSESVQFGGYTF.